The present T cell receptor beta chain was sequenced within a study of blood T cells in healthy people across ages. For the study at large: Template switching caught about one barcoded beta molecule for each two T cells.

Comment on this clonotype: Its antigen is undetermined.

Study-wide points: The study lacked donor CMV status, which possibly confounded expanded clonotype changes. Greater diversity and more naive CD4+ cells were seen in long-lived donors than in aged donors.

The CDR3 is 14 amino acids. Germline CDR1 KGHDR, CDR2 SFDVKD. V dropped 4 bases and J dropped 7; count of bases not matched to a gene: 7. Through a sample-barcoded 5' primer and a J-beta primer mix, a second PCR was run for about 6 to 11 cycles. With 12 random nucleotides, a template-switch adaptor tagged each individual cDNA molecule. TCRdb reprocessed the 5' RACE reads with MiXCR, giving one entry per CDR3 protein. The sample lists hundreds of thousands of distinct CDR3 sequences, roughly 46% occurring once. This receptor was identified in a man aged 80 or over in good health. The source material was blood. The V call is TRBV24-1, the J call TRBJ2-7, with TRBD1 identical over 9 bases. The CDR3 loop reads CATSEGQGLNEQYF. CDR3 DNA: TGTGCCACCAGTGAGGGACAGGGACTCAATGAGCAGTACTTC.